This T cell receptor (beta chain) was sequenced in a study of tumor-infiltrating lymphocytes in primary liver carcinoma. The study's findings and limits: Among the pair types, tumor region pairs showed more overlap than tumor-adjacent and tumor-blood pairs.

Unsorted bulk tissue (roughly 20-34 mg) underwent RNA and DNA co-extraction. With around 490 ng total RNA as template and a constant-region primer, TCR beta cDNA was made. Employing slightly modified ARM-PCR, three nested multiplex PCR rounds were run, and these gave rise to the TCR beta libraries. TCRdb re-called the multiplex PCR reads through MiXCR, storing one row per CDR3 protein. The sample holds under 130,000 distinct CDR3 sequences, approximately 80% seen once. Comments on this clonotype: Antigen: not known. It is likely a read error, because the conserved phenylalanine at the end of the CDR3 is missing.

This clonotype originated in a man between 35 and 55 years old with primary liver carcinoma and hepatitis B virus infection. Sequenced sample: liver tumor tissue from sampling region 3. This sample's subset: tumor region T3, left-lateral pole.

The DNA of the CDR3 is TGTGCCAGTAGTTCCGGGGTCGGAGTCGTCAACTATGGCTACACCCTC. This encodes CASSSGVGVVNYGYTL. The chain couples TRBV6-5 to TRBJ1-2, with D unclear. Looked up from germline, CDR1 is MNHEY and CDR2 is SVGAGI. This CDR3 has 16 residues.